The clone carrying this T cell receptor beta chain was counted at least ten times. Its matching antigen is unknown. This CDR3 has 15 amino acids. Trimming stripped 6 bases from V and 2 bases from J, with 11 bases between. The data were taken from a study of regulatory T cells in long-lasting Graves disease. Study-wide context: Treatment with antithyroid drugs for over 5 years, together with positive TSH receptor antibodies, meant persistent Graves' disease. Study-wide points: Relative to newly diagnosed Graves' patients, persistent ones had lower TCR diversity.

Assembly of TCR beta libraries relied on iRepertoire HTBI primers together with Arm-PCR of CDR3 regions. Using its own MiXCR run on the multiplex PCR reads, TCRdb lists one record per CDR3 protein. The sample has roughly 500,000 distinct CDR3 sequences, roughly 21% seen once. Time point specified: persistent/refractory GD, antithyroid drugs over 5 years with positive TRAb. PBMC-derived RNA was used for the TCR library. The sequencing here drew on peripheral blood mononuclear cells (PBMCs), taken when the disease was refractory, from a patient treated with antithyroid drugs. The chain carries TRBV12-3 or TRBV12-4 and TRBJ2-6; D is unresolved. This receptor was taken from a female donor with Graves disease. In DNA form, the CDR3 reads TGTGCCAGCAGCCTTAGGAGACCTGGGGCCAACGTCCTGACTTTC. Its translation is CASSLRRPGANVLTF.